One and the same sample provided the 5 T cell receptor beta chains below, sequenced in a study of beta chain features in type 1 diabetes. Overall study findings and caveats: Shorter TCRB CDR3s, moderately but significantly so, marked every one of the four CD4+ subsets in Type 1 diabetes patients.

Sequenced material consisted of expressed TCRB transcripts (all of the isolated RNA was reverse transcribed). The assay was immunoSEQ multiplex PCR, and TCRdb's table has in-frame clones only and misses some. The table records some 190,000 clones, roughly 8% of them present only once. The antigens these receptors bind are not known. Material: central memory CD4+ T cells from blood. These receptors were obtained from a woman aged 40 to 50 with type 1 diabetes.

This clone was counted only a few times. This chain connects TRBV7-3 to TRBJ2-1; TRBD2 matches at 7 bases. The CDR3 has 13 residues. The germline V gene has CDR1 SGHTA and CDR2 FQGTGA. Trimming removed 2 bases from V and 6 bases from J; junction bases left unmatched: 1. The CDR3 protein is CASSLGTTNEQFF. Written as DNA, the CDR3 is TGTGCCAGCAGCTTAGGGACTACCAATGAGCAGTTCTTC. The full variable domain, its missing parts supplied by reference TRBV7-3 and TRBJ2-1, is GAGVSQTPSNKVTEKGKYVELRCDPISGHTALYWYRQSLGQGPEFLIYFQGTGAADDSGLPNDRFFAVRPEGSVSTLKIQRTERGDSAVYLCASSLGTTNEQFFGPGTRLTVL.

Only a few counts were recorded for this clone. The gene calls are TRBV28 and TRBJ2-7, with D hard to call. Germline V gene lookup returns CDR1 MDHEN and CDR2 SYDVKM. The CDR3 loop spans 13 amino acids. V was trimmed by 3 bases and J by 2 bases, leaving 8 bases between them. The CDR3 region has the DNA TGTGCCAGCAGTTTCGTAGCTACCTACGAGCAGTACTTC. Translating it yields CASSFVATYEQYF. Full variable domain (missing parts from reference TRBV28 and TRBJ2-7): DVKVTQSSRYLVKRTGEKVFLECVQDMDHENMFWYRQDPGLGLRLIYFSYDVKMKEKGDIPEGYSVSREKKERFSLILESASTNQTSMYLCASSFVATYEQYFGPGTRLTVT.

The table lists this clone with a few counts. V usage is TRBV4-3 and J usage is TRBJ1-2, with D tentatively TRBD1 (5 bases). This CDR3 has 13 residues. CDR1 and CDR2 from the germline V gene are LGHNA and YSLEER. V was cut by 6 bases and J by 4 bases, with 12 bases left in between. DNA of the CDR3: TGCGCCAGCAGGTGGGACGGGAGCTATGGCTACACCTTC. The encoded protein is CASRWDGSYGYTF.

There are a few counts of this clone. The chain couples TRBV5-1 to TRBJ1-2; 8 bases line up with TRBD1. V lost 4 bases, J lost 1 base, and 9 bases stayed unmatched. Germline V gene sequence: CDR1 SGHRS, CDR2 YFSETQ. The CDR3 covers 16 residues. The CDR3 reads CASSLFATGDNYGYTF. In nucleotides, the CDR3 is TGCGCCAGCAGCCTTTTTGCGACAGGGGATAACTATGGCTACACCTTC.

V usage is TRBV2 and J usage is TRBJ1-5, with 7 bases identical to TRBD1. V gave up 4 bases and J gave up 1 base; unmatched junction bases: 1. This CDR3 has 14 amino acids. The germline gives CDR1 SNHLY, CDR2 FYNNEI. CDR3 sequence reads: CASSVQGSNQPQHF. The CDR3 region has the DNA TGTGCCAGCAGTGTACAGGGGAGCAATCAGCCCCAGCATTTT.